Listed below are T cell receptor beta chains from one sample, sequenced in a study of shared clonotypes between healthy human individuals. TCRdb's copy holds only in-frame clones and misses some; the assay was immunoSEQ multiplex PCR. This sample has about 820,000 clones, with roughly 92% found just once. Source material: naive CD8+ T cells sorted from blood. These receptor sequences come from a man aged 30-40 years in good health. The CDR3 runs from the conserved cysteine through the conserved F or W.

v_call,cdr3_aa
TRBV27,CASSPDRPSTDTQYF
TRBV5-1,CASSARTGATDTQYF
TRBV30,CAWITSYHGELFF
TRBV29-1,CSVEDPSQPTGELFF
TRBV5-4,CASSLGAAGGPYYEQYF
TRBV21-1,CASTLGSDTEAFF
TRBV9,CASSLGGGTEAFF
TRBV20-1,CSARGPETQYF
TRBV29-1,CSVYPRTSGYNEQFF
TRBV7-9,CATSGNREPSGNTIYF
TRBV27,CASSFGRNTGELFF
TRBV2,CASTPRGQGRETQYF
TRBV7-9,CASSSRQGEAKNIQYF
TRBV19,CASSIGPRGTRTNQPQHF
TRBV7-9,CASSLSGRYTF
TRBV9,CASSVGVGRGQETQYF
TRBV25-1,CASDPGQTSTDTQYF
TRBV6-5,CASSLGLAGVETQYF
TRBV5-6,CASSQGQLNTEAFF
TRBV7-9,CASSFVSSEQFF
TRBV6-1,CASSEPLATGRQYQETQYF